What follows are 5 T cell receptor beta chains derived from one specimen sequenced in a study of T cells in Graves' hyperthyroidism and ophthalmopathy. TCR beta CDR3 region amplification was performed from RNA transcripts. TCR CDR3 underwent first-round RT-PCR with the HTBI primer set. TCRdb analysed the multiplex PCR reads with MiXCR anew, one entry per CDR3 protein. The sample consists of 400,000 or so distinct CDR3 sequences, more than 12% of them appearing once. Sequenced input: blood. The receptors were sampled from a man between 50 and 59 years old with Graves' ophthalmopathy.

This clonotype was seen ten or more times. The V and J genes are TRBV20-1 and TRBJ2-5, with TRBD2 identical over 9 bases. Germline loops: CDR1 DFQATT, CDR2 SNEGSKA (reference sequence). With 5 bases clipped from V and 0 bases from J, the junction kept 7 bases outside the gene matches. The CDR3 extends over 15 amino acids. CDR3 amino acids: CSALVSSGNQETQYF. The CDR3 coding sequence is TGCAGTGCTTTAGTGTCTAGCGGGAACCAAGAGACCCAGTACTTC.

V gene TRBV29-1 combines with J gene TRBJ2-1; 8 bases align to TRBD2. V lost 7 bases to trimming and J lost 15 bases; unmatched junction nucleotides: 17. Germline V gene lookup returns CDR1 SQVTM and CDR2 ANQGSEA. The CDR3 has 13 amino acids. The CDR3 nucleotides are TGCAGCGCCACTTCGGGGACTAGTCTTTTTATGTTCTTC. Translated: CSATSGTSLFMFF.

The chain combines TRBV12-3 or TRBV12-4 with TRBJ2-7, with 7 bases fitting TRBD1. V shed 10 bases and J 7 bases; nucleotides not matched to a gene: 13. CDR3 length: 13 amino acids. The CDR3 reads CAITTPGTEEQYF. The DNA of the CDR3 is TGTGCCATAACCACGCCGGGGACAGAAGAGCAGTACTTC.

This clonotype showed up many times. The chain couples TRBV5-5 to TRBJ2-7, with 7 bases that match TRBD1. The CDR3 runs 15 residues. Unmatched junction bases numbered 10, after V lost 4 bases and J lost 3 bases. The germline gives CDR1 SGHKS, CDR2 YYEKEE (reference sequence). CDR3 nucleotides: TGTGCCAGCAGCGAGACGACGACAGGGTACTACGAGCAGTACTTC. It translates to CASSETTTGYYEQYF.

This clonotype was picked up many times. This chain connects TRBV30 to TRBJ1-2; 8 nucleotides match TRBD1. The CDR3 has 15 residues. The germline CDR1 and CDR2 sequences are GTSNPN and SVGIG (reference sequence). With V trimmed by 2 bases and J by 1 base, 6 bases remained unmatched. The CDR3 spells CAWSPGQGSNYGYTF. DNA for the CDR3: TGTGCCTGGAGTCCCGGACAGGGCAGTAACTATGGCTACACCTTC.